This paragraph reports one T cell receptor beta chain. Its antigen is not known. This record comes from a study of identical twins. Findings and limits, study-wide: Out-of-frame TCR alpha sharing observed in monozygotic twins exceeded model estimates. The presence of invariant MAIT and iNKT cells could partly confound analyses of zero-insertion sequences.

It was template switching that added a universal primer site, and there were unique molecular identifiers on the cDNA. TCRdb fed the 5' RACE reads into MiXCR, producing one record per CDR3 protein. The repertoire holds 400,000 to 550,000 distinct CDR3 sequences, under 25% seen once, with around 0.9% in the top ten. Germline V lookup: CDR1 SGHRS, CDR2 YFSETQ. After removal of 5 bases from V and 0 bases from J, the junction contained 7 bases not matched to a gene. This CDR3 has 17 amino acids. Separately, the same data were catalogued under a study of T cells expressing NK-cell markers. From that report: Sorted CD3+CD56-NKG2C+, CD3+CD56+NKG2C+ and CD3+CD56+NKG2C- T cells supplied the TCR beta repertoires.

The sequenced material came from CD4+ T cells sorted from blood. V gene TRBV5-1 combines with J gene TRBJ2-3; 12 bases are shared with TRBD2. This receptor was obtained from a woman aged 18-29 years in good health. CDR3: CASRSSGGGRSTDTQYF. The CDR3 nucleotides read TGCGCCAGCAGGTCTAGCGGGGGGGGACGGAGCACAGATACGCAGTATTTT.